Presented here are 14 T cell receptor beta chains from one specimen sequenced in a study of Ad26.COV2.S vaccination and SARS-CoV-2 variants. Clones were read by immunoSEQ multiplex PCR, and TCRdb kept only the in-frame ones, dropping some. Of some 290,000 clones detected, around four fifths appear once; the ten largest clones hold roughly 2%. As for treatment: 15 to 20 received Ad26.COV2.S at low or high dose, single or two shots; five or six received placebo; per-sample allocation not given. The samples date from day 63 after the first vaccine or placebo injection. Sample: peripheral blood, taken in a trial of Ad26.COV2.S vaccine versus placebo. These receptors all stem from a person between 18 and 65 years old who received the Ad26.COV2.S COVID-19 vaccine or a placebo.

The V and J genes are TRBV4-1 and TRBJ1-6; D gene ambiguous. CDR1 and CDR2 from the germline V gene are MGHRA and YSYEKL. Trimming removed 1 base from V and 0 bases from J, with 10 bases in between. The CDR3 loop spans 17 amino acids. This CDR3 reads CASSQGTASSYNSPLHF. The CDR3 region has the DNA TGCGCCAGCAGCCAAGGAACAGCTAGCTCCTATAATTCACCCCTCCACTTT.

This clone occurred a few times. CDR3 in DNA: TGCGCCAGCAGCCCGGGACTAAACACAGATACGCAGTATTTT. This sequence encodes CASSPGLNTDTQYF. This chain uses TRBV5-1 with TRBJ2-3; the match to TRBD2 covers 7 bases. V lost 4 bases and J lost 2; bases outside the gene matches: 4. Germline V gene data show CDR1 as SGHRS and CDR2 as YFSETQ. This CDR3 is built from 14 residues.

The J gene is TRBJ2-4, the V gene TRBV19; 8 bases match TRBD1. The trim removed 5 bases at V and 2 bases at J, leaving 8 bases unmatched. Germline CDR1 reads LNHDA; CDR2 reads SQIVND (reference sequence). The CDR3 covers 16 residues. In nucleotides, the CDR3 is TGTGCCAGTAGTCCCGGACAGGGCGGGCCCAAAAACATTCAGTACTTC. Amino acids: CASSPGQGGPKNIQYF. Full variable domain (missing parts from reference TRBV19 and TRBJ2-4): DGGITQSPKYLFRKEGQNVTLSCEQNLNHDAMYWYRQDPGQGLRLIYYSQIVNDFQKGDIAEGYSVSREKKESFPLTVTSAQKNPTAFYLCASSPGQGGPKNIQYFGAGTRLSVL.

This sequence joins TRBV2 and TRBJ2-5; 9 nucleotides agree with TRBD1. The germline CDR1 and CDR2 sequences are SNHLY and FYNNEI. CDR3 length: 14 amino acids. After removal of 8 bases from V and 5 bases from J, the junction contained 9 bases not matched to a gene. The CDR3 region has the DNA TGTGCCAGCTCCGGGACAGGGATGTTCGAGACCCAGTACTTC. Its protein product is CASSGTGMFETQYF.

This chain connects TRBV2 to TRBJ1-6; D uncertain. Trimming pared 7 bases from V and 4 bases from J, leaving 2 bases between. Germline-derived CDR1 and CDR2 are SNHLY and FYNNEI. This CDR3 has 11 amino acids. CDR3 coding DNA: TGTGCCAGCACGTATAATTCACCCCTCCACTTT. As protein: CASTYNSPLHF.

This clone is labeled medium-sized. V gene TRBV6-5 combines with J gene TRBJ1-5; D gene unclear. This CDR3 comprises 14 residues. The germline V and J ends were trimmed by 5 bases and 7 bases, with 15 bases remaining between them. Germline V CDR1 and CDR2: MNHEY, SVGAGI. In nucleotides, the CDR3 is TGTGCCAGCAGTCTCAAATATGAACCCCAGCCCCAGCATTTT. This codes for CASSLKYEPQPQHF.

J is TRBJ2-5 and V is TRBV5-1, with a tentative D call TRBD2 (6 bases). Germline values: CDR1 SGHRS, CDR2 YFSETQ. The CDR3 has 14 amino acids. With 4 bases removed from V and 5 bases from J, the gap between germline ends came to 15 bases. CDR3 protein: CASSTGEGRETQYF. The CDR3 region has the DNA TGCGCCAGCAGCACGGGAGAGGGTCGGGAGACCCAGTACTTC.

The CDR3 protein is CASSLGPATNEKLFF. DNA for the CDR3: TGTGCCAGCAGCTTGGGTCCAGCAACTAATGAAAAACTGTTTTTT. The rearrangement links TRBV5-6 to TRBJ1-4; D unresolved. Germline-derived CDR1 and CDR2 are SGHDT and YYEEEE. The CDR3 runs to 15 residues. V lost 0 bases and J 0 bases, leaving 6 bases between the germline ends.

The CDR3 region is CASSLRGLANEQFF. The CDR3, as DNA: TGTGCCAGCAGCTTAAGAGGACTAGCGAATGAGCAGTTCTTC. The chain uses TRBV7-3 and TRBJ2-1, with 9 bases fitting TRBD2. Trimming removed 1 base from V and 7 bases from J; junction bases left unmatched: 2. The CDR3 contains 14 residues. CDR1 SGHTA and CDR2 FQGTGA come from the germline V gene.

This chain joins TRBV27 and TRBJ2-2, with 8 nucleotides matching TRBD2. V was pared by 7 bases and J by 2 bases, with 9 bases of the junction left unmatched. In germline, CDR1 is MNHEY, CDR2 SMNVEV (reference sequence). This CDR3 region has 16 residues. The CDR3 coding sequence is TGTGCCAGCACGATTTCGGGGGGGCTCAACACCGGGGAGCTGTTTTTT. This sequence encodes CASTISGGLNTGELFF.

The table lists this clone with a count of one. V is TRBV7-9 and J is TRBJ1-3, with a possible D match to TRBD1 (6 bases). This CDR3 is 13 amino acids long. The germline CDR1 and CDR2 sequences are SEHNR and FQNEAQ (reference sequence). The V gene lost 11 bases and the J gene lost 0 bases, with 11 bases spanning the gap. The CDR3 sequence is CAWRGSSGNTIYF. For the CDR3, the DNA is TGTGCCTGGAGGGGGAGCTCTGGAAACACCATATATTTT.

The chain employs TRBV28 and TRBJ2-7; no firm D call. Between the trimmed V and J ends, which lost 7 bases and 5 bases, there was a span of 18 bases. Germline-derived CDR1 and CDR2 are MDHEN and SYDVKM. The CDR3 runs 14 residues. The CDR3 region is CASTLPLAPHEQYF. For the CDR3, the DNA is TGTGCCAGCACCCTTCCTTTGGCGCCCCACGAGCAGTACTTC.

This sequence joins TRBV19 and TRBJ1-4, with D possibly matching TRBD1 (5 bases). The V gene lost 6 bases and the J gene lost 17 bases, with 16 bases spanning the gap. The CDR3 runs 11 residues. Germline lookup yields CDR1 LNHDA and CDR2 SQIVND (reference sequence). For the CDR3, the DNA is TGTGCCAGTAGCCTGGGACGGATCAAATTTTTT. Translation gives CASSLGRIKFF.

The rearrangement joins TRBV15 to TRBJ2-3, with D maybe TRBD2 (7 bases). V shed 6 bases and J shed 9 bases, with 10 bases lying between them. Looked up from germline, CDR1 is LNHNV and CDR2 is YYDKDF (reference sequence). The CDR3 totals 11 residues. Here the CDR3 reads CATRGGGTQYF. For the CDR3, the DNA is TGTGCCACCAGAGGGGGGGGAACGCAGTATTTT.